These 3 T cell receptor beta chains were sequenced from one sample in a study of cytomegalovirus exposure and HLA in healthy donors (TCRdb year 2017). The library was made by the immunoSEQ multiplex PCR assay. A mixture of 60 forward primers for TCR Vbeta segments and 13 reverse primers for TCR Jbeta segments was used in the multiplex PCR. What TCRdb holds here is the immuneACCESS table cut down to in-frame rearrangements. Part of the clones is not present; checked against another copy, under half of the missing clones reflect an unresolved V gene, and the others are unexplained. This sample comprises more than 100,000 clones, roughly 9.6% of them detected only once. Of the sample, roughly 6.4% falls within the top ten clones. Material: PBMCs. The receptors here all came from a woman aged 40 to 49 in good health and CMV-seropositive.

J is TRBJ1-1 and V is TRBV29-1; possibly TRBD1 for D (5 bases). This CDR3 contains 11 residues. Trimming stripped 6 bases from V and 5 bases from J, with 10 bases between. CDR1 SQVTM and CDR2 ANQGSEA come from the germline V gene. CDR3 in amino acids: CSVGGATEAFF. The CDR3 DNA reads TGCAGCGTGGGAGGGGCGACTGAAGCTTTCTTT.

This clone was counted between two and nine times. The DNA for the CDR3 is TGTGCCAGCAGTGAACAGTTTCCTGGAAACACCATATATTTT. It translates to CASSEQFPGNTIYF. The chain is built from TRBV6-1 and TRBJ1-3; no firm D call. The CDR3 totals 14 residues. Germline assignment: CDR1 MNHNS and CDR2 SASEGT. Trimming took off 2 bases at V and 2 bases at J, with 7 bases between the two ends.

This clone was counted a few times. CDR3 coding DNA: TGCGCCAGCACCGGGGGGCCGGGCACAGATACGCAGTATTTT. Translated: CASTGGPGTDTQYF. The chain couples TRBV10-2 to TRBJ2-3; a possible D gene is TRBD2 (7 bases). The CDR3 runs 14 residues. Germline V gene sequence: CDR1 WSHSY, CDR2 SAAADI. Trimming cost V 7 bases and J 1 base, with 12 bases left between them.